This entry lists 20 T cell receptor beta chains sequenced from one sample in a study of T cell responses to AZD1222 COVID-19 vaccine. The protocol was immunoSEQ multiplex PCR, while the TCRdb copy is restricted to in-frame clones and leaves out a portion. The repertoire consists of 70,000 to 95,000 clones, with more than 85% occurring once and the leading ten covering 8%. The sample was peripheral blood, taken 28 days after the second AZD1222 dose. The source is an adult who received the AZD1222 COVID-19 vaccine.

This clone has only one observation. The CDR3 sequence is CASSPGQGRDTQYF. CDR3 DNA: TGTGCCAGCAGCCCGGGCCAGGGGAGAGATACGCAGTATTTT. This chain connects TRBV7-2 to TRBJ2-3, with D perhaps matching TRBD1 (6 bases). Deletions cut 5 bases from V and 5 bases from J, with 14 bases between. Germline assignment: CDR1 SGHTA and CDR2 FQGNSA. CDR3 length equals 14 residues.

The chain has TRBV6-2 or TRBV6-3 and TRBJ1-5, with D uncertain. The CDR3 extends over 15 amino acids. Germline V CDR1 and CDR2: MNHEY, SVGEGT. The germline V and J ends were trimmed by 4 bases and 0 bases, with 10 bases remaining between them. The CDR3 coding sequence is TGTGCCAGCAGTTGGCAGACCCATAGCAATCAGCCCCAGCATTTT. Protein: CASSWQTHSNQPQHF.

CDR3 protein: CASSYDTSQNSPLHF. The DNA for the CDR3 is TGTGCCAGCAGTTACGATACGAGTCAGAATTCACCCCTCCACTTT. The chain employs TRBV6-5 and TRBJ1-6; D is undetermined. CDR1 is MNHEY, CDR2 SVGAGI, per germline. V gave up 2 bases and J gave up 7 bases, with 12 bases separating them. The CDR3 is made up of 15 amino acids.

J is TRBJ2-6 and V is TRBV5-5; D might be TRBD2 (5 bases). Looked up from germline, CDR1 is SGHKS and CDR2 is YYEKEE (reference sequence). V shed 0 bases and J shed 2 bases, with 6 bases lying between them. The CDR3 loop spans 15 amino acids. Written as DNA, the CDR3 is TGTGCCAGCAGCTTGGCCGGGGCTGGGGCCAACGTCCTGACTTTC. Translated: CASSLAGAGANVLTF.

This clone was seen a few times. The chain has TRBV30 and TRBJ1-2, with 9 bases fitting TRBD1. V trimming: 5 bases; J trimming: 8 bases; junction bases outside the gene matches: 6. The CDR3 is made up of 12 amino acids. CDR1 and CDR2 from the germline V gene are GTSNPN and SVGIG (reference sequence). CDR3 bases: TGTGCCTGGGACAGGGGGGGGGACGGCTACACCTTC. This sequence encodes CAWDRGGDGYTF. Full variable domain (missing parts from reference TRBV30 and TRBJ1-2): SQTIHQWPATLVQPVGSPLSLECTVEGTSNPNLYWYRQAAGRGLQLLFYSVGIGQISSEVPQNLSASRPQDRQFILSSKKLLLSDSGFYLCAWDRGGDGYTFGSGTRLTVV.

The DNA for the CDR3 is TGTGCCAGCAGTTCCCGCAATGAGCAGTTCTTC. Translating it yields CASSSRNEQFF. This chain uses TRBV27 with TRBJ2-1; D gene ambiguous. This CDR3 spans 11 amino acids. Germline loops: CDR1 MNHEY, CDR2 SMNVEV (reference sequence). Trimming took off 4 bases at V and 6 bases at J, with 4 bases between the two ends.

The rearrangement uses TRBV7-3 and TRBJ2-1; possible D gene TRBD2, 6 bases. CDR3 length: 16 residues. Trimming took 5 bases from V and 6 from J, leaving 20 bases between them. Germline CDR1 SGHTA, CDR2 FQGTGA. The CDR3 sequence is CASSPSGRAVVNEQFF. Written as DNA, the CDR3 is TGTGCCAGCAGCCCCAGCGGGCGGGCCGTTGTCAATGAGCAGTTCTTC.

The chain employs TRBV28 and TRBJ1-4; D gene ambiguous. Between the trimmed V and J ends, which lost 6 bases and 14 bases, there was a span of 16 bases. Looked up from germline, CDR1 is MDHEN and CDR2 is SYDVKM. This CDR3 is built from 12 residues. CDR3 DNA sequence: TGTGCCAGCAGCAATTTGGGTCTCCTTCTGTTTTTT. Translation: CASSNLGLLLFF. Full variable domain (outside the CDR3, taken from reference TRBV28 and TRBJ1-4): DVKVTQSSRYLVKRTGEKVFLECVQDMDHENMFWYRQDPGLGLRLIYFSYDVKMKEKGDIPEGYSVSREKKERFSLILESASTNQTSMYLCASSNLGLLLFFGSGTQLSVL.

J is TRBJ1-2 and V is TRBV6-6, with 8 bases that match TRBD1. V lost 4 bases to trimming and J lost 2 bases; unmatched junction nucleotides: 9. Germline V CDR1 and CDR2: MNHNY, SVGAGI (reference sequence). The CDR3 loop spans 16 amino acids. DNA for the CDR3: TGTGCCAGCAGTTCCCGGGGACAGGAAGGCAACTATGGCTACACCTTC. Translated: CASSSRGQEGNYGYTF.

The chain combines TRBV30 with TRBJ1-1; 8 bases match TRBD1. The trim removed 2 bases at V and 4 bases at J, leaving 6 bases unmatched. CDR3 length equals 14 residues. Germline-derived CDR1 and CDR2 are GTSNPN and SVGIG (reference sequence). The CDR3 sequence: CAWSLQGETTEAFF. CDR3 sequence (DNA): TGTGCCTGGAGTCTACAGGGGGAGACCACTGAAGCTTTCTTT.

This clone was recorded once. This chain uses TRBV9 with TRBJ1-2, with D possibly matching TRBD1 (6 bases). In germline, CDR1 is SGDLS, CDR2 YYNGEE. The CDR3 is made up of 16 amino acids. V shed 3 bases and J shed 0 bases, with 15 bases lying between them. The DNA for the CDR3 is TGTGCCAGCAGCGCCGGGACAAACATAGCTAACTATGGCTACACCTTC. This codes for CASSAGTNIANYGYTF.

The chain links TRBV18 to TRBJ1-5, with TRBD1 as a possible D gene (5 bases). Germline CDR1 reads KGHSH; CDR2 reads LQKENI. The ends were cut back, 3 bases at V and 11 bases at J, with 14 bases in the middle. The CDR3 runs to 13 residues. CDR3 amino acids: CASSPGAGEAQHF. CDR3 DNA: TGTGCCAGCTCACCTGGGGCTGGGGAGGCCCAGCATTTT.

CDR3 residues: CASSLLGQPQHF. The CDR3 DNA reads as TGTGCCAGCAGTTTATTGGGTCAGCCCCAGCATTTT. The V call is TRBV28, the J call TRBJ1-5, with D uncertain. Germline V CDR1 and CDR2: MDHEN, SYDVKM. CDR3 size: 12 residues. Trimming took 1 base from V and 6 from J, leaving 4 bases between them.

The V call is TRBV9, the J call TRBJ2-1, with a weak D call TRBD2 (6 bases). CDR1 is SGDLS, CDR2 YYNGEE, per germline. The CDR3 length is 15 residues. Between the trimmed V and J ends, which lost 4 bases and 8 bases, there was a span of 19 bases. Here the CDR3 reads CASSPQEGNLYEQFF. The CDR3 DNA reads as TGTGCCAGCAGCCCCCAGGAGGGGAACCTCTATGAGCAGTTCTTC.

The CDR3: CASSKNRGRETQYF. The CDR3 nucleotides are TGTGCCAGCAGCAAAAATAGGGGGCGGGAGACCCAGTACTTC. The rearrangement uses TRBV21-1 and TRBJ2-5; the table's D call, TRBD1, was not checked against the DNA. TRBV21-1 is described as a pseudogene. The CDR3 consists of 14 residues.

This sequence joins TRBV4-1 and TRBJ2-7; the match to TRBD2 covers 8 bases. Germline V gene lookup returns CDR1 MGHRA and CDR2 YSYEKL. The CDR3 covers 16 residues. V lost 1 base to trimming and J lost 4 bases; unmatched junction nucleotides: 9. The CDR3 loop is CASSQGPKRERYEQYF. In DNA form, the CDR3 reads TGCGCCAGCAGCCAAGGCCCTAAGCGGGAGAGGTACGAGCAGTACTTC.

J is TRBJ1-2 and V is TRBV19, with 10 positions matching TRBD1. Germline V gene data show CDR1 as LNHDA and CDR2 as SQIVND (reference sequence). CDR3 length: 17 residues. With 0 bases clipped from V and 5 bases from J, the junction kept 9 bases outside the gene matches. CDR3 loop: CASSIDSRRTGGYGYTF. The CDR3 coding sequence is TGTGCCAGTAGTATAGACTCCCGGCGGACAGGGGGATATGGCTACACCTTC.

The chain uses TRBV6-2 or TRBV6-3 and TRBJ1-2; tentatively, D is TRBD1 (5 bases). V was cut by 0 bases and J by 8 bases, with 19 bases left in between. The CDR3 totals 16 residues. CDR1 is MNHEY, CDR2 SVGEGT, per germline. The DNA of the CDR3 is TGTGCCAGCAGTTACTCCCAGGGCCTCTCCACCGGCGGCTACACCTTC. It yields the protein CASSYSQGLSTGGYTF.

The CDR3 protein is CATSDLSTTGELFF. The CDR3 bases are TGTGCCACCAGTGATTTGTCTACCACCGGGGAGCTGTTTTTT. The chain links TRBV24-1 to TRBJ2-2; D ambiguous. V was clipped by 0 bases and J by 4 bases, with 5 bases between them. The CDR3 spans 14 residues. The germline CDR1 and CDR2 sequences are KGHDR and SFDVKD.

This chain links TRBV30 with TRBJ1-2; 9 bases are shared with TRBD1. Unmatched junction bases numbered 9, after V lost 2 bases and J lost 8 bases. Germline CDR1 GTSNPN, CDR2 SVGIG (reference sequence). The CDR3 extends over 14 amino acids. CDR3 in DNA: TGTGCCTGGAGTTTAGGACAGGGGACGGCGGGCTACACCTTC. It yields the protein CAWSLGQGTAGYTF.